Each of the 23 T cell receptor beta chains below was sequenced from the same sample in a study of blood T cell repertoires in COVID-19. Only in-frame clones appear in the TCRdb table, and some are missing; sequencing was by immunoSEQ multiplex PCR. Among about 140,000 clones, roughly 80% were seen once, and the ten largest hold around 9.5%. The specimen was peripheral blood. All receptors come from a woman in her 50s with active or convalescent COVID-19.

The rearrangement joins TRBV27 to TRBJ1-2; D call uncertain. V was trimmed by 4 bases and J by 6 bases, leaving 27 bases between them. From germline, CDR1 is MNHEY and CDR2 SMNVEV (reference sequence). The CDR3 loop spans 18 amino acids. The CDR3 DNA is TGTGCCAGCAGTTGGGAGGAGGCTCCGAAGGCCTCGCTCCATGGCTACACCTTC. Protein product: CASSWEEAPKASLHGYTF.

The chain links TRBV9 to TRBJ2-5; 8 nucleotides agree with TRBD2. The CDR3 has 15 amino acids. CDR1 is SGDLS, CDR2 YYNGEE, per germline. V dropped 0 bases and J dropped 7; count of bases not matched to a gene: 8. CDR3 sequence reads: CASSVEAGDLGTQYF. CDR3 in DNA: TGTGCCAGCAGCGTAGAAGCGGGGGACTTGGGGACCCAGTACTTC.

DNA of the CDR3: TGTGCCAGTAGTAACCAGGGGGTTAAGAATTCACCCCTCCACTTT. Protein sequence: CASSNQGVKNSPLHF. This chain connects TRBV19 to TRBJ1-6, with 7 bases identical to TRBD1. This CDR3 region has 15 residues. V gave up 4 bases and J gave up 7 bases; unmatched junction bases: 7. The V gene's germline CDR1 is LNHDA and CDR2 SQIVND (reference sequence).

The chain couples TRBV12-5 to TRBJ2-2, with a tentative D call TRBD2 (6 bases). This CDR3 has 14 residues. V was trimmed by 3 bases and J by 5 bases, leaving 10 bases between them. Germline CDR1 and CDR2: LGHNT and FRNRAP. As DNA, the CDR3 is TGTGCTAGTGGTTTTGCAGGGAGGACCGGGGAGCTGTTTTTT. This sequence encodes CASGFAGRTGELFF.

The chain employs TRBV5-1 and TRBJ1-6; D uncertain. Trimming removed 0 bases from V and 10 bases from J, with 14 bases in between. Per germline, CDR1 SGHRS and CDR2 YFSETQ. The CDR3 consists of 15 residues. The CDR3 is CASSLAGSLGSPLHF. The CDR3 DNA follows: TGCGCCAGCAGCTTGGCGGGAAGCCTGGGGTCACCCCTCCACTTT.

The J gene is TRBJ2-5, the V gene TRBV5-5, with 10 bases matching TRBD2. Germline loops: CDR1 SGHKS, CDR2 YYEKEE (reference sequence). The CDR3 covers 16 residues. Trimming cost V 1 base and J 1 base; bases outside gene matches: 4. CDR3 residues: CASSLLLAGAQETQYF. Written as DNA, the CDR3 is TGTGCCAGCAGCTTGTTGCTAGCGGGAGCCCAAGAGACCCAGTACTTC.

The chain is built from TRBV6-5 and TRBJ1-2; 11 bases fit TRBD1. Germline V gene data show CDR1 as MNHEY and CDR2 as SVGAGI. CDR3 size: 14 residues. V shed 6 bases and J 6 bases; nucleotides not matched to a gene: 6. CDR3 bases: TGTGCCAGCAGGGGGGACAGGGGGAATCATGGCTACACCTTC. This translates into CASRGDRGNHGYTF.

As DNA, the CDR3 is TGTGCCAGCAGCGCCAGACAGGGGGCGAGCTGGGAGACCCAGTACTTC. This sequence encodes CASSARQGASWETQYF. The chain has TRBV28 and TRBJ2-5; 10 positions agree with TRBD1. V lost 6 bases and J lost 5; bases outside the gene matches: 12. CDR3 length equals 16 residues. CDR1 MDHEN and CDR2 SYDVKM come from the germline V gene.

This clone was counted a single time. The rearrangement uses TRBV29-1 and TRBJ1-1; D is ambiguous. CDR3 length: 18 amino acids. CDR1 is SQVTM, CDR2 ANQGSEA, per germline. The V end was cut by 1 base, the J end by 1 base, with 22 bases between. CDR3 in amino acids: CSVEVRSRGRASNTEAFF. The CDR3 DNA reads as TGCAGCGTTGAAGTTCGAAGCCGGGGTCGGGCCTCGAACACTGAAGCTTTCTTT.

This clone has only one observation. This chain joins TRBV7-2 and TRBJ1-6; tentative D call: TRBD1 (6 bases). Trimming removed 0 bases from V and 7 bases from J, with 10 bases in between. Germline V gene sequence: CDR1 SGHTA, CDR2 FQGNSA. The length of the CDR3 is 15 residues. This CDR3 reads CASSLAQGQNSPLHF. In nucleotides, the CDR3 is TGTGCCAGCAGCTTAGCACAGGGTCAGAATTCACCCCTCCACTTT. The whole variable domain, filled in from reference TRBV7-2 and TRBJ1-6, reads GAGVSQSPSNKVTEKGKDVELRCDPISGHTALYWYRQSLGQGLEFLIYFQGNSAPDKSGLPSDRFSAERTGGSVSTLTIQRTQQEDSAVYLCASSLAQGQNSPLHFGNGTRLTVT.

This clone was recorded once. The chain has TRBV5-6 and TRBJ1-1; D may be TRBD1 (6 bases). The CDR3 contains 15 residues. Germline V gene sequence: CDR1 SGHDT, CDR2 YYEEEE. Trimming pared 0 bases from V and 1 base from J, leaving 10 bases between. CDR3: CASSLAGGANTEAFF. The CDR3 DNA reads as TGTGCCAGCAGCTTGGCCGGGGGGGCGAACACTGAAGCTTTCTTT.

The chain uses TRBV5-1 and TRBJ1-1; a possible D gene is TRBD1 (5 bases). The CDR3 runs 16 residues. V dropped 0 bases and J dropped 0 bases, with 12 bases sitting between them. The germline V gene has CDR1 SGHRS and CDR2 YFSETQ. The CDR3 sequence: CASSLATASMNTEAFF. CDR3 nucleotide sequence: TGCGCCAGCAGCTTGGCGACAGCCTCGATGAACACTGAAGCTTTCTTT.

V usage is TRBV6-2 or TRBV6-3 and J usage is TRBJ2-1; TRBD1 matches 10 bases. The CDR3 sequence is 17 residues long. With V trimmed by 2 bases and J by 3 bases, 7 bases remained unmatched. Germline loops: CDR1 MNHEY, CDR2 SVGEGT. The CDR3 region is CASSYTSGTGDYNEQFF. CDR3 nucleotide sequence: TGTGCCAGCAGTTACACGTCCGGGACAGGGGACTACAATGAGCAGTTCTTC.

This chain links TRBV19 with TRBJ1-6; D unclear. The CDR3 sequence is 14 residues long. Per the germline V gene, CDR1 is LNHDA and CDR2 is SQIVND (reference sequence). Trimming pared 2 bases from V and 13 bases from J, leaving 15 bases between. CDR3 residues: CASSILDLKVPLHF. The DNA for the CDR3 is TGTGCCAGTAGTATACTTGACTTAAAGGTGCCCCTCCACTTT.

V gene TRBV19 combines with J gene TRBJ1-5, with 7 bases that match TRBD1. Per the germline V gene, CDR1 is LNHDA and CDR2 is SQIVND (reference sequence). The CDR3 is 16 residues long. The V and J ends lost 2 bases and 0 bases, in that order; junction bases with no gene match: 4. The CDR3 here is CASSIQGGDSNQPQHF. DNA of the CDR3: TGTGCCAGTAGTATACAGGGGGGAGATAGCAATCAGCCCCAGCATTTT.

This clone has only one observation. CDR3: CASSQDQGYSYEQYF. The CDR3 DNA follows: TGTGCCAGCAGCCAAGATCAGGGGTACTCCTACGAGCAGTACTTC. This chain connects TRBV14 to TRBJ2-7; weak D call: TRBD1 (6 bases). This CDR3 spans 15 amino acids. The ends were cut back, 0 bases at V and 0 bases at J, with 9 bases in the middle. Germline CDR1 and CDR2: SGHDN and FVKESK.

This clone was seen more than once but under ten times. Distinct nucleotide sequences in the sample also encode this CDR3. CDR3 bases: TGTGCCAGCAGTGAAAGAGGGGGCCGTACTGAAGCTTTCTTT. This gives the protein CASSERGGRTEAFF. The chain carries TRBV2 and TRBJ1-1; 7 nucleotides agree with TRBD1. The CDR3 sequence is 14 residues long. Per the germline V gene, CDR1 is SNHLY and CDR2 is FYNNEI. V shed 2 bases, J shed 5 bases, and the junction held 5 bases outside the gene matches.

The V gene is TRBV5-4, the J gene TRBJ2-3; a weak D match, TRBD1 (7 bases). The CDR3 length is 16 residues. CDR1 and CDR2 (germline): SGHNT, YYREEE (reference sequence). V was trimmed by 4 bases and J by 2 bases, leaving 17 bases between them. CDR3 residues: CASSPAGGGFTDTQYF. For the CDR3, the DNA is TGTGCCAGCAGCCCGGCCGGAGGGGGCTTCACAGATACGCAGTATTTT.

The rearrangement joins TRBV7-2 to TRBJ1-1; 7 bases are a match to TRBD1. The CDR3 is 13 amino acids. In germline, CDR1 is SGHTA, CDR2 FQGNSA. With V trimmed by 4 bases and J by 3 bases, 2 bases remained unmatched. The CDR3 region has the DNA TGTGCCAGCAGCTCGGACAGGTACACTGAAGCTTTCTTT. It specifies CASSSDRYTEAFF.

J is TRBJ1-3 and V is TRBV4-2; D is possibly TRBD1 (6 bases). The CDR3 runs 13 residues. Germline CDR1 and CDR2: LGHNA and YNFKEQ. The V and J ends lost 1 base and 7 bases respectively, with 8 bases between them. Written as DNA, the CDR3 is TGTGCCAGCAGCCAAGGAACAGGGAACACCATATATTTT. Its protein is CASSQGTGNTIYF.

The chain uses TRBV11-2 and TRBJ2-1, with 9 bases fitting TRBD2. J gave up 4 bases and V 8 bases, and 12 bases lay outside the gene matches. Germline CDR1 is SGHAT and CDR2 is FQNNGV. The CDR3 sequence is 16 residues long. CDR3 sequence: CASGGGAGPDYNEQFF. The CDR3 bases are TGTGCCAGCGGCGGGGGGGCCGGCCCCGATTACAATGAGCAGTTCTTC.

This clone has only a few counts. The rearrangement links TRBV4-3 to TRBJ1-4, with D tentatively TRBD1 (5 bases). Trimming removed 2 bases from V and 14 bases from J, with 15 bases in between. This CDR3 is 13 amino acids long. Germline loops: CDR1 LGHNA, CDR2 YSLEER. The CDR3 region is CASSQTTGTSLFF. The DNA for the CDR3 is TGCGCCAGCAGCCAAACTACAGGCACCAGTCTGTTTTTT.

The chain is built from TRBV20-1 and TRBJ1-6; 8 bases agree with TRBD1. CDR1 and CDR2 from the germline V gene are DFQATT and SNEGSKA (reference sequence). The CDR3 contains 13 residues. V lost 3 bases, J lost 10 bases, and 5 bases stayed unmatched. In DNA, the CDR3 is TGCAGTGCTAGTCAACAGGGGGACTCACCCCTCCACTTT. Encoded protein: CSASQQGDSPLHF.